This is a list of T cell receptor beta chains from one sample in a study of cytomegalovirus exposure and HLA in healthy donors. Clones were read by immunoSEQ multiplex PCR, and TCRdb kept only the in-frame ones, dropping some. The data show 150,000 to 200,000 clones, approximately 80% seen once. Sequencing input: PBMCs. The receptors were sampled from a man aged 18 to 30 in good health and CMV-seropositive. Each CDR3 is given with its conserved first and last residue. The order of the fields is V gene, D gene, J gene, clone size, CDR3 DNA, CDR3 protein. The D gene is left open where the match is weak. Rows give clone size only sometimes, using once, few, many, or a class for an expanded clone.

V gene: TRBV28; D gene: NA; J gene: TRBJ1-1; clone size: NA; CDR3 DNA: TGTGCCAGCAGTCGGGCGCGAGGGATGAACACTGAAGCTTTCTTT; CDR3 protein: CASSRARGMNTEAFF
V gene: TRBV6-5; D gene: NA; J gene: TRBJ2-1; clone size: NA; CDR3 DNA: TGTGCCAGCAGTTCAACGGCCGGGGAAATGTTCTTC; CDR3 protein: CASSSTAGEMFF
V gene: TRBV30; D gene: TRBD1; J gene: TRBJ1-2; clone size: few; CDR3 DNA: TGTGCCTGGAGTACCCGGACAGGGGAGCGATTTCACTATGGCTACACCTTC; CDR3 protein: CAWSTRTGERFHYGYTF
V gene: TRBV29-1; D gene: NA; J gene: TRBJ2-7; clone size: once; CDR3 DNA: TGCAGCGTTGAGGGCCAGGGAGGCTACGAGCAGTACTTC; CDR3 protein: CSVEGQGGYEQYF
V gene: TRBV11-2; D gene: NA; J gene: TRBJ2-7; clone size: NA; CDR3 DNA: TGTGCCAGCAGCTCTATGCTGAGGGAGCAGTACTTC; CDR3 protein: CASSSMLREQYF
V gene: TRBV6-4; D gene: NA; J gene: TRBJ2-7; clone size: NA; CDR3 DNA: TGTGCCAGCAGAGATGGGGCCAGACAGGTGGAGCAGTACTTC; CDR3 protein: CASRDGARQVEQYF
V gene: TRBV6-5; D gene: TRBD2; J gene: TRBJ2-5; clone size: NA; CDR3 DNA: TGTGCCAGCAGCAAGCGGGAGTGGGAGACCCAGTACTTC; CDR3 protein: CASSKREWETQYF
V gene: TRBV4-3; D gene: NA; J gene: TRBJ2-7; clone size: once; CDR3 DNA: TGCGCCAGCAGCCAAGAGGGGGGGCTCTCCTACGAGCAGTACTTC; CDR3 protein: CASSQEGGLSYEQYF
V gene: TRBV9; D gene: NA; J gene: TRBJ2-3; clone size: NA; CDR3 DNA: TGTGCCAGCAGCGTATATCGGACAGATACGCAGTATTTT; CDR3 protein: CASSVYRTDTQYF
V gene: TRBV13; D gene: TRBD1; J gene: TRBJ2-2; clone size: NA; CDR3 DNA: TGTGCCAGCAGCCTCGGGACAGGGCTCTCCGGGGAGCTGTTTTTT; CDR3 protein: CASSLGTGLSGELFF
V gene: TRBV28; D gene: NA; J gene: TRBJ2-2; clone size: NA; CDR3 DNA: TGTGCCAGCAGGACTACAGGGTTGGCCGGGGAGCTGTTTTTT; CDR3 protein: CASRTTGLAGELFF
V gene: TRBV5-4; D gene: TRBD1; J gene: TRBJ1-2; clone size: few; CDR3 DNA: TGTGCCAGCAGCTTACAGGGGAGGCATGGCTACACCTTC; CDR3 protein: CASSLQGRHGYTF
V gene: TRBV5-4; D gene: NA; J gene: TRBJ2-7; clone size: NA; CDR3 DNA: TGTGCCAGCACCATGATAGGGGACACCGGTTCCTACGAGCAGTACTTC; CDR3 protein: CASTMIGDTGSYEQYF
V gene: TRBV9; D gene: TRBD1; J gene: TRBJ2-7; clone size: once; CDR3 DNA: TGTGCCAGCAGCGCCCAAACAGGGGACGAGCAGTACTTC; CDR3 protein: CASSAQTGDEQYF
V gene: TRBV15; D gene: TRBD1; J gene: TRBJ2-5; clone size: NA; CDR3 DNA: TGTGCCACCAGCCGCTCGACAGGGGGCGCGGGGGAGACCCAGTACTTC; CDR3 protein: CATSRSTGGAGETQYF
V gene: TRBV28; D gene: TRBD2; J gene: TRBJ2-4; clone size: NA; CDR3 DNA: TGTGCCAGCAGTTTATGGGTGACTAGCGGGAGTGCCTACCCCGAGTACTTC; CDR3 protein: CASSLWVTSGSAYPEYF
V gene: TRBV6-4; D gene: NA; J gene: TRBJ2-3; clone size: NA; CDR3 DNA: TGTGCCAGCAGTGACACCGGGGAAACCACAGATACGCAGTATTTT; CDR3 protein: CASSDTGETTDTQYF
V gene: TRBV15; D gene: NA; J gene: TRBJ1-5; clone size: NA; CDR3 DNA: TGTGCCACCAGCATCCGGACAGCTAATCAGCCCCAGCATTTT; CDR3 protein: CATSIRTANQPQHF
V gene: TRBV20-1; D gene: TRBD1; J gene: TRBJ1-5; clone size: NA; CDR3 DNA: TGCAGTGCTAGTTCCGGGACAGAGTCAACTTTT; CDR3 protein: CSASSGTESTF
V gene: TRBV25-1; D gene: NA; J gene: TRBJ1-2; clone size: NA; CDR3 DNA: TGTGCCAGCAGTGAGCAGGGGTACGGCTACACCTTC; CDR3 protein: CASSEQGYGYTF
V gene: TRBV5-6; D gene: NA; J gene: TRBJ1-2; clone size: NA; CDR3 DNA: TGTGCCAGCAGCTCTAGCTTACAGGGCAGCTATGGCTACACCTTC; CDR3 protein: CASSSSLQGSYGYTF
V gene: TRBV30; D gene: TRBD2; J gene: TRBJ2-2; clone size: NA; CDR3 DNA: TGTGCCTGGAGCCTAGCGGGAGGTACTGAGCCCGGGGAGCTGTTTTTT; CDR3 protein: CAWSLAGGTEPGELFF
V gene: TRBV28; D gene: NA; J gene: TRBJ2-7; clone size: once; CDR3 DNA: TGTGCCAGCAGTTTAAACGGCGGCAGCTCCTACGAGCAGTACTTC; CDR3 protein: CASSLNGGSSYEQYF
V gene: TRBV25-1; D gene: TRBD1; J gene: TRBJ1-2; clone size: NA; CDR3 DNA: TGTGCCAGCAGTGAACCGGGACAGGGGGCCTATGGCTACACCTTC; CDR3 protein: CASSEPGQGAYGYTF
V gene: TRBV7-9; D gene: TRBD2; J gene: TRBJ2-3; clone size: once; CDR3 DNA: TGTGCCAGCAGCTTACCCCCTAGCGGTCCTAGCACAGATACGCAGTATTTT; CDR3 protein: CASSLPPSGPSTDTQYF
V gene: TRBV5-8; D gene: NA; J gene: TRBJ2-6; clone size: NA; CDR3 DNA: TGTGCCAGCGAGGACACCCAGACAGCTTCCTCTGGGGCCAACGTCCTGACTTTC; CDR3 protein: CASEDTQTASSGANVLTF
V gene: TRBV27; D gene: NA; J gene: TRBJ2-7; clone size: NA; CDR3 DNA: TGTGCCAGCAGTAGGGACACCTCCTACGAGCAGTACTTC; CDR3 protein: CASSRDTSYEQYF
V gene: TRBV15; D gene: NA; J gene: TRBJ2-7; clone size: NA; CDR3 DNA: TGTGCCACCAGCAGCCCCGGGACATCCTACGAGCAGTACTTC; CDR3 protein: CATSSPGTSYEQYF
V gene: TRBV5-4; D gene: TRBD1; J gene: TRBJ2-7; clone size: once; CDR3 DNA: TGTGCCAGCAGCTTGGTAGGGACAGGGGTCTACGAGCAGTACTTC; CDR3 protein: CASSLVGTGVYEQYF
V gene: TRBV6-4; D gene: TRBD1; J gene: TRBJ1-2; clone size: NA; CDR3 DNA: TGTGCCAGCAGTGATCGGTATAAGGAGGCGACAGGGGTTAACTATGGCTACACCTTC; CDR3 protein: CASSDRYKEATGVNYGYTF
V gene: TRBV5-4; D gene: TRBD1; J gene: TRBJ2-1; clone size: NA; CDR3 DNA: TGTGCCAGCAGCTCGGACAGGTCCACGAGGAATGAGCAGTTCTTC; CDR3 protein: CASSSDRSTRNEQFF
V gene: TRBV27; D gene: TRBD2; J gene: TRBJ2-1; clone size: NA; CDR3 DNA: TGTGCCAGCAGTTCGGGGGGACTAGCGGGAGGGCCTCTCTTC; CDR3 protein: CASSSGGLAGGPLF
V gene: TRBV5-4; D gene: TRBD1; J gene: TRBJ2-7; clone size: NA; CDR3 DNA: TGTGCCAGCAGCCGGGACAGCGAGCGCGAGCAGTACTTC; CDR3 protein: CASSRDSEREQYF
V gene: TRBV9; D gene: NA; J gene: TRBJ2-7; clone size: NA; CDR3 DNA: TGTGCCAGCAGCGTAGATGGCGGATCCTACGAGCAGTACTTC; CDR3 protein: CASSVDGGSYEQYF
V gene: TRBV30; D gene: NA; J gene: TRBJ2-5; clone size: NA; CDR3 DNA: TGTGCCTGGAGTCTCACCTTCGCGGGGCAAGAGACCCAGTACTTC; CDR3 protein: CAWSLTFAGQETQYF
V gene: TRBV11-3; D gene: TRBD2; J gene: TRBJ2-3; clone size: NA; CDR3 DNA: TGTGCCAGCAGCCTCAGCGGGAGAGGCGGAGATACGCAGTATTTT; CDR3 protein: CASSLSGRGGDTQYF
V gene: TRBV5-8; D gene: NA; J gene: TRBJ2-7; clone size: NA; CDR3 DNA: TGTGCCAGCAGCTTTACGTTGGGGGGTTACGAGCAGTACTTC; CDR3 protein: CASSFTLGGYEQYF
V gene: TRBV7-2; D gene: TRBD2; J gene: TRBJ2-3; clone size: NA; CDR3 DNA: TGTGCCAGCAGCGCAGGACTAGCGGGAGATACGCAGTATTTT; CDR3 protein: CASSAGLAGDTQYF
V gene: TRBV6-5; D gene: NA; J gene: TRBJ2-1; clone size: NA; CDR3 DNA: TGTGCCAGCAGGAGCCGGGACTGGCTTGTGAATGAGCAGTTCTTC; CDR3 protein: CASRSRDWLVNEQFF
V gene: TRBV9; D gene: NA; J gene: TRBJ2-7; clone size: NA; CDR3 DNA: TGTGCCAGCAGCGGCGGGACCAACTACGAGCAGTACTTC; CDR3 protein: CASSGGTNYEQYF
V gene: TRBV9; D gene: TRBD2; J gene: TRBJ2-1; clone size: NA; CDR3 DNA: TGTGCCAGCAGCGGAACTAGCGGGACTGTAAATGAGCAGTTCTTC; CDR3 protein: CASSGTSGTVNEQFF
V gene: TRBV27; D gene: TRBD2; J gene: TRBJ2-1; clone size: NA; CDR3 DNA: TGTGCCAGCAGCCGAGGACTAGGGGCCTACAATGAGCAGTTCTTC; CDR3 protein: CASSRGLGAYNEQFF
V gene: TRBV7-2; D gene: TRBD2; J gene: TRBJ2-3; clone size: NA; CDR3 DNA: TGTGCCAGCAGCTTAGGATCCGGGGGGACAGATACGCAGTATTTT; CDR3 protein: CASSLGSGGTDTQYF
V gene: TRBV2; D gene: TRBD2; J gene: TRBJ2-3; clone size: NA; CDR3 DNA: TGTGCCAGCAGTTATAGCGGGAGGGCGCGAGATACGCAGTATTTT; CDR3 protein: CASSYSGRARDTQYF
V gene: TRBV7-2; D gene: NA; J gene: TRBJ2-3; clone size: NA; CDR3 DNA: TGTGCCAGCAGCTTAGCGGGAGACGGCACAGATACGCAGTATTTT; CDR3 protein: CASSLAGDGTDTQYF
V gene: TRBV29-1; D gene: NA; J gene: TRBJ2-3; clone size: NA; CDR3 DNA: TGCAGCGTTGATGATGCTAGCGCAGATACGCAGTATTTT; CDR3 protein: CSVDDASADTQYF
V gene: TRBV18; D gene: NA; J gene: TRBJ1-2; clone size: NA; CDR3 DNA: TGTGCCAGCTCACCGGGTCACGGGGTAGGCTATGGCTACACCTTC; CDR3 protein: CASSPGHGVGYGYTF
V gene: TRBV15; D gene: TRBD1; J gene: TRBJ1-1; clone size: NA; CDR3 DNA: TGTGCCACCAGCGAGGGACAGGCGATCACTGAAGCTTTCTTT; CDR3 protein: CATSEGQAITEAFF
V gene: TRBV5-1; D gene: TRBD1; J gene: TRBJ1-1; clone size: NA; CDR3 DNA: TGCGCCAGCAGCAACGGAGGACAGGGGGTGAACACTGAAGCTTTCTTT; CDR3 protein: CASSNGGQGVNTEAFF
V gene: TRBV13; D gene: TRBD1; J gene: TRBJ1-2; clone size: NA; CDR3 DNA: TGTGCCAGCAGCCGAGGGCGGGACAGGGGTGGCTACACCTTC; CDR3 protein: CASSRGRDRGGYTF
V gene: TRBV21-1; D gene: NA; J gene: TRBJ2-1; clone size: NA; CDR3 DNA: TGTGCCAGCAGCAAAGGGGGCCGAAGATCCTACAATGAGCAGTTCTTC; CDR3 protein: CASSKGGRRSYNEQFF
V gene: TRBV30; D gene: NA; J gene: TRBJ1-3; clone size: NA; CDR3 DNA: TGTGCCTGGAGTGTATCCCCCGCGGGATCTGGAAACACCATATATTTT; CDR3 protein: CAWSVSPAGSGNTIYF
V gene: TRBV5-6; D gene: TRBD1; J gene: TRBJ1-2; clone size: NA; CDR3 DNA: TGTGCCAGCAGCTTGGTGACAGGGGGCGCAGGTATTTTTCGCTACACCTTC; CDR3 protein: CASSLVTGGAGIFRYTF
V gene: TRBV5-1; D gene: TRBD1; J gene: TRBJ1-4; clone size: NA; CDR3 DNA: TGCGCCAGCAGCCTCTCCTCGGACAGGGATGAAAAACTGTTTTTT; CDR3 protein: CASSLSSDRDEKLFF
V gene: TRBV4-2; D gene: NA; J gene: TRBJ2-7; clone size: few; CDR3 DNA: TGTGCCAGCAGCCAAGATGACACCGAGCAGTACTTC; CDR3 protein: CASSQDDTEQYF
V gene: TRBV7-2; D gene: TRBD2; J gene: TRBJ2-1; clone size: NA; CDR3 DNA: TGTGCCAGCAGTTCCGCAAGCGGGAATAGGGGCAATGAGCAGTTCTTC; CDR3 protein: CASSSASGNRGNEQFF
V gene: TRBV6-6; D gene: NA; J gene: TRBJ1-3; clone size: NA; CDR3 DNA: TGTGCCAGCAGTTACCAGGACAGTCCCGGAAACACCATATATTTT; CDR3 protein: CASSYQDSPGNTIYF
V gene: TRBV6-5; D gene: NA; J gene: TRBJ1-1; clone size: NA; CDR3 DNA: TGTGCCAGCAGTTACGGGGGGGAGGGTGAAGCTTTCTTT; CDR3 protein: CASSYGGEGEAFF
V gene: TRBV4-3; D gene: NA; J gene: TRBJ2-7; clone size: NA; CDR3 DNA: TGCGCCAGCAGCACCCGCGGAGGCTACGAGCAGTACTTC; CDR3 protein: CASSTRGGYEQYF
V gene: TRBV4-3; D gene: NA; J gene: TRBJ1-2; clone size: NA; CDR3 DNA: TGCGCCAGCAGCCAAGAACTCGGGGAGCTCTATGGCTACACCTTC; CDR3 protein: CASSQELGELYGYTF